Only a few counts were recorded for the clone carrying this T cell receptor beta chain. The antigen is unknown. Between the trimmed V and J ends, which lost 0 bases and 0 bases, there was a span of 6 bases. The CDR3 covers 14 residues. Germline V gives CDR1 SGHNT, CDR2 YYREEE (reference sequence). There were TCR beta CDR3 regions amplified from RNA transcripts. HTBI primers were employed in a first-round RT-PCR of the TCR CDR3. TCRdb re-called the multiplex PCR reads with MiXCR, one entry per CDR3 protein. The table has about 300,000 distinct CDR3 sequences, around 20% seen once. The data belong to a study of T cells in Graves' hyperthyroidism and ophthalmopathy. Study-level information: Prior to any treatment, at the point of initial diagnosis, peripheral blood was collected. Findings of the study overall: A model of 13 V-J features distinguished ophthalmopathy from stable hyperthyroidism. Blood also carried most thyroid clonotypes expanded above 0.001.

Ophthalmopathy in the patients scored at least 3 on Clinical Activity Score and at least 4 on NOSPECS grade, lasting under 3 months. V and J are TRBV5-4 and TRBJ2-5; D might be TRBD1 (5 bases). The material sequenced was blood. This clonotype originated in a man in his forties or fifties with Graves' ophthalmopathy. The CDR3 loop is CASSLARDQETQYF. The CDR3 nucleotides are TGTGCCAGCAGCTTGGCCAGGGACCAAGAGACCCAGTACTTC.